The present entry profiles one TCR beta chain with its context. It lacks a known antigen. Within one base of it there is no much larger clone, and no base qualities were kept. Using the deep immunoSEQ assay, TCR CDR3 regions were amplified from genomic DNA by multiplex PCR. Genomic DNA extracted from each cell subset was distributed evenly over all wells of several immunoSEQ 96-well plates, and each plate served as one replicate. For sorted subsets, about 200 ng genomic DNA, equal to some 30,000 T cell genomes, was loaded into each replicate PCR. Purified libraries were measured with a Qubit 3.0 fluorometer, size-checked on a Bioanalyzer 2100, and measured again with the KAPA Library Quantification kit. A separate single-read 150-cycle Illumina NextSeq 550 flow cell was used to sequence each immunoSEQ 96-well plate. The study's processing was this. Because the immunoSEQ output held only junctional sequences and lacked quality scores, the filtering could not match the filtering applied to full-length reads. Sequences were annotated with PyIR, a Python wrapper for IgBLAST v1.9, using IMGT germline references to assign V/J genes and CDR3. Reads with weak V/J assignments (E-value above 1e-6), missing CDR3, stop codons, out-of-frame junctions, or ambiguous translated residues were removed. A V3J clonotype was defined by an identical inferred V gene, J gene, and CDR3 amino acid sequence. Percentage overlap between repertoires was computed as shared unique clonotypes divided by the size of the smaller repertoire. RTK rarefaction, the Chao1 estimator, and Recon v2.1 estimates of unobserved clonotypes were used to assess repertoire richness. Generation probabilities for all TCRbeta clonotypes obtained by the gDNA method from a handful of donors were computed using OLGA. What TCRdb holds here is the immuneACCESS table cut down to in-frame rearrangements. Part of the clones is not present; checked against another copy, under half of the missing clones reflect an unresolved V gene, and the others are unexplained. V and J calls and clone size are given by that table; D and trimming were obtained from the DNA. The sample yields about 2.1 million clones; approximately 92% were counted once. Of the sample, around 1.8% is held by the ten largest clones.

The record originates from a study of shared clonotypes between healthy human individuals (dated by TCRdb to between 2020 and 2021). Some background on the complete study: The cohort comprised two women and three men aged 18 to 49 years. To increase sequencing depth and limit assay-specific biases, TCR repertoire library preparation and sequencing were carried out by different laboratories using diverse techniques. To estimate repertoire size and how much clonotype sharing occurs between individuals, the study deeply sequenced the blood TCR repertoires of several healthy adults. Each donor's leukapheresis produced roughly between roughly 0.9 and 8.9 billion PBMCs. For each donor, three plates each were used for CD4 naive and CD4 memory, two plates were used for CD8 naive, and one plate was used for CD8 memory.

General findings and caveats noted by the study authors: Based on pairwise subsampling, the degree of clonotype sharing among donors was expected to be affected by sequencing depth. Compared with non-shared clonotypes, clonotypes shared by all four sorted-subset donors had higher generation probabilities. Incomplete sequencing was indicated by rarefaction of sorted-subset datasets, despite the large sequencing depth. The genetic and exposure-history diversity represented was limited by the small number of donors. Sharing across a few donors was observed for about 5% of naive CD4, 3% to 3.5% of naive CD8, 2.3% of memory CD4, and about 0.38% of memory CD8 clonotypes. Naive subsets generally had larger estimated clonotype richness than memory subsets did. Sampling was restricted to blood, and TCR repertoires in tissues likely differ from the TCR repertoires found in blood.

The germline V gene encodes CDR1 SGHDN and CDR2 FVKESK. At the junction V is shortened by 4 bases and J by 0 bases; bases outside the gene matches: 7. From the cysteine up to the phenylalanine, the CDR3 has a length of 16 residues. Kept here is only the CDR3 DNA, which spans 48 bases and is read in frame from base 1. CD8 naive samples were obtained by positive selection for CCR7 among CD45RO-negative cells, yielding a CD45RA+CCR7+ population from which TemRA cells were excluded. The donors were healthy, HIV-negative adults with no recently reported acute infections or vaccinations. Every donor was a Caucasian adult living in Nashville, Tennessee, USA. Blood was obtained by leukapheresis, after which PBMCs were separated by Ficoll-Histopaque density gradient centrifugation and cryopreserved in liquid nitrogen vapor phase. Analytical flow cytometry was used to check the purity and quantity of every magnetically sorted T cell population. Genomic DNA was isolated from each sorted fraction and quantified by UV absorbance on a Nanodrop 2000c.

The V gene is TRBV14 and the J gene is TRBJ2-3; 7 bases in the junction line up with TRBD2. The material sequenced was naive CD8+ T cells from PBMCs. The sample's cell subset or site label, decoded: CD45RA+CCR7+. The source is a man in his late teens or twenties in good health. Some clones in this sample may be carry-over from other donors' samples. The DNA reads TGTGCCAGCAGCCGCCGGACTAGTCCGAGCACAGATACGCAGTATTTT. Translated, this gives CASSRRTSPSTDTQYF.